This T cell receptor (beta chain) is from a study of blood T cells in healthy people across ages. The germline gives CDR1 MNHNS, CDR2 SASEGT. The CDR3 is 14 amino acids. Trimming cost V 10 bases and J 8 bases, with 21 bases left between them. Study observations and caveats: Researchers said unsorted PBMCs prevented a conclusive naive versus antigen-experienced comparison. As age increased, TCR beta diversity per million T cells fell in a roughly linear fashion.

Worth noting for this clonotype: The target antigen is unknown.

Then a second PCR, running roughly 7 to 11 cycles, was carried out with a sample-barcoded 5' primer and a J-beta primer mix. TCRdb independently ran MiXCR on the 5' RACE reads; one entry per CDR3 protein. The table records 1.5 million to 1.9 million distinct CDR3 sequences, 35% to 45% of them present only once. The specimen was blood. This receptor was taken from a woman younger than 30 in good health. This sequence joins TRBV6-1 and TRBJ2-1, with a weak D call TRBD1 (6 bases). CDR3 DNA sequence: TGTGCCATTTCTATCGGGACACTGAGCGATGAGCAGTTCTTC. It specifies CAISIGTLSDEQFF.